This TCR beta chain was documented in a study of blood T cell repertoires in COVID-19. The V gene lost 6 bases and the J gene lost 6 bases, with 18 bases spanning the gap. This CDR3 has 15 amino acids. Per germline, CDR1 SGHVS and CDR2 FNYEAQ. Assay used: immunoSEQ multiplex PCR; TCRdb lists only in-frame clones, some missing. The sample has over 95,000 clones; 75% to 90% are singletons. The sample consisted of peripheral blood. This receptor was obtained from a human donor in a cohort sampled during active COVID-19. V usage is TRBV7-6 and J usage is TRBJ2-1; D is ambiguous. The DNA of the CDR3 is TGTGCCAGCAGTCCCTCGAGATCGGGTGGCAATGAGCAGTTCTTC. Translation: CASSPSRSGGNEQFF.